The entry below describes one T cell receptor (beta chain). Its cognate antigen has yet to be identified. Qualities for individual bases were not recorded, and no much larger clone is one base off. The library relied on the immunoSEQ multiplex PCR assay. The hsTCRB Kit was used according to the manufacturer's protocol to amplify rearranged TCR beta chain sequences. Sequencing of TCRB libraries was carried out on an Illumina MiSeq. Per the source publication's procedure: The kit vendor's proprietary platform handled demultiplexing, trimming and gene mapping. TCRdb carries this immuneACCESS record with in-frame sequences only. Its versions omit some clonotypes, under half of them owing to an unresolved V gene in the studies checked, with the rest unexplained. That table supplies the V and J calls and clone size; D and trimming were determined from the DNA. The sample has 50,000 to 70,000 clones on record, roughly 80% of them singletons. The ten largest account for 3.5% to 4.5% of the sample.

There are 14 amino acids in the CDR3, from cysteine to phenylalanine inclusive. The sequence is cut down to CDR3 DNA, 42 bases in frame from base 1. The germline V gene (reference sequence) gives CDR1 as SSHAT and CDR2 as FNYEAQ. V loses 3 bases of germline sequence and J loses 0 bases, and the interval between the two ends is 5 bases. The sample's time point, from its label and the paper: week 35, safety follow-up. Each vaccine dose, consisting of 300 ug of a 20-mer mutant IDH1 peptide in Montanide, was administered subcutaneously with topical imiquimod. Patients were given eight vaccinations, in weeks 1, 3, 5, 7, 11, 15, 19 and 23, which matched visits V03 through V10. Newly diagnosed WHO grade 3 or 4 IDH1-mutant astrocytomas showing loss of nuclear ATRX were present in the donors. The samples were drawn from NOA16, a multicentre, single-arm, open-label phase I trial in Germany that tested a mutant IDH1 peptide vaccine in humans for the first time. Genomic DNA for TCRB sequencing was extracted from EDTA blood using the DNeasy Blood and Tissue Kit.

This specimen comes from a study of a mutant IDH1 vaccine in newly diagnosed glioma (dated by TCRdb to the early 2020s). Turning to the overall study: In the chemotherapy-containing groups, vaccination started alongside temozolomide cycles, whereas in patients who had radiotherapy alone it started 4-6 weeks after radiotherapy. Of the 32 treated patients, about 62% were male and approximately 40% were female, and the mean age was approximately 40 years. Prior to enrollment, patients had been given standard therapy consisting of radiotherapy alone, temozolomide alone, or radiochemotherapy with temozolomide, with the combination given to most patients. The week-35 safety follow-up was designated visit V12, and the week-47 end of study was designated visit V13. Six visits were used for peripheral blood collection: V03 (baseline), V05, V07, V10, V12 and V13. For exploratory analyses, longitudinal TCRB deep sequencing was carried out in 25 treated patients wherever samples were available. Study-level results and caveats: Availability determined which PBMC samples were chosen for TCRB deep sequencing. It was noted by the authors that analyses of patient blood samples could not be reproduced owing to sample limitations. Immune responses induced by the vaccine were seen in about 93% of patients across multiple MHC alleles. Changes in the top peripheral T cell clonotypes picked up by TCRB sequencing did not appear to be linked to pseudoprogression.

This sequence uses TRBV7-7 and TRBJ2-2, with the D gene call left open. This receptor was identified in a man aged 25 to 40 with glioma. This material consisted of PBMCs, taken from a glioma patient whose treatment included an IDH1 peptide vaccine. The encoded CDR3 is CASSLETNTGELFF. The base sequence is TGTGCCAGCAGCTTGGAGACGAACACCGGGGAGCTGTTTTTT.